This T cell receptor (beta chain) was profiled in a study of beta chain features in type 1 diabetes. Every donor had blood drawn once into heparin, 90 to 150 mL on average. Isolated RNA was reverse transcribed in full, so expressed TCRB transcripts were sequenced. Generated by immunoSEQ multiplex PCR, the TCRdb table keeps only in-frame clones and is missing some. This sample carries 300,000 or so clones, about 14% of them seen once, and the ten largest clones take 0.015%. Comment on this clone: The antigen is unknown.

The V segment lost 3 bases and the J segment 7 bases; nucleotides outside the gene matches: 4. The CDR3 covers 13 residues. Germline V gene lookup returns CDR1 KGHSH and CDR2 LQKENI. Study-wide findings and caveats: Shorter templates may be favored by PCR, equally so in patients and controls. Moderate but significant shortening of TCRB CDR3s was recorded in all four CD4+ subsets from Type 1 diabetes patients.

The sequenced sample was naive CD4+ T cells from blood. This clonotype was sampled from a woman aged 18-35 years with type 1 diabetes. The rearrangement links TRBV18 to TRBJ2-5, with TRBD2 identical over 8 bases. CDR3 nucleotides: TGTGCCAGCTCACCGCCGGGAGGGCGGACCCAGTACTTC. This translates into CASSPPGGRTQYF.